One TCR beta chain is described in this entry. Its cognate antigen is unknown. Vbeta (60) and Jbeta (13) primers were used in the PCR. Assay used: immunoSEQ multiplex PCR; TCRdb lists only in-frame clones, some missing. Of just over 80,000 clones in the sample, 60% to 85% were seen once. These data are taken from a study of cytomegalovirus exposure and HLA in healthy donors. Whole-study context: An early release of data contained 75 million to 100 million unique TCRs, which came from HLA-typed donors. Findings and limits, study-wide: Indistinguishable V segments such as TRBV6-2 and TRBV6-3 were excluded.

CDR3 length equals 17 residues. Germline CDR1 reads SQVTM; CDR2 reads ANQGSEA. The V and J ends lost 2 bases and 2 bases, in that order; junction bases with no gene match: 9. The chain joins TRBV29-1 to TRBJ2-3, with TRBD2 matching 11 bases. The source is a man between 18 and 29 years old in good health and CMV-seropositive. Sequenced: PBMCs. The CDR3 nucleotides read TGCAGCGTTGAAACGGTACTACTAGCGGGAGTCACAGATACGCAGTATTTT. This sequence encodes CSVETVLLAGVTDTQYF.